Presented here are 8 T cell receptor beta chains from one specimen sequenced in a study of T cell repertoires in ileal Crohn's disease. This table comes from immunoSEQ multiplex PCR, and its TCRdb copy is limited to in-frame clones, with some not included. This sample has just under 4,000 clones, with over 60% found just once. Sequenced input: ileal tissue. Source of these receptors: an adult with Crohn's disease.

The chain joins TRBV29-1 to TRBJ2-3, with D perhaps TRBD1 (6 bases). The CDR3 is 18 residues long. The V and J ends lost 2 bases and 2 bases respectively, with 23 bases between them. CDR1 is SQVTM, CDR2 ANQGSEA, per germline. CDR3 loop: CSVEYYLQGAKSTDTQYF. In DNA form, the CDR3 reads TGCAGCGTTGAATACTATTTACAGGGAGCCAAATCCACAGATACGCAGTATTTT.

This chain uses TRBV9 with TRBJ2-3; 7 positions match TRBD1. The CDR3 loop spans 15 amino acids. The ends lost 0 bases at V and 1 base at J; junction bases unmatched: 2. Germline CDR1 is SGDLS and CDR2 is YYNGEE. The CDR3 here is CASSVAGGGTDTQYF. CDR3 nucleotides: TGTGCCAGCAGCGTAGCAGGGGGAGGCACAGATACGCAGTATTTT.

The chain carries TRBV4-3 and TRBJ2-1; 10 bases are a match to TRBD2. The germline V gene encodes CDR1 LGHNA and CDR2 YSLEER. V was clipped by 5 bases and J by 8 bases; unmatched bases: 9. CDR3 length: 15 residues. In DNA form, the CDR3 reads TGCGCCAGCAGCTATTCTAGCGGGGGTGGGGATGAGCAGTTCTTC. Amino acid sequence: CASSYSSGGGDEQFF.

CDR3 DNA sequence: TGCAGCGTAAGGGATGACAGGGTGTATTTT. This gives the protein CSVRDDRVYF. The rearrangement links TRBV29-1 to TRBJ2-3; 7 nucleotides line up with TRBD1. With 6 bases clipped from V and 14 bases from J, the junction kept 8 bases outside the gene matches. CDR1 and CDR2 (germline): SQVTM, ANQGSEA. The length of the CDR3 is 10 residues.

The genes are TRBV14 and TRBJ1-1, with 9 bases aligning to TRBD1. Unmatched junction bases numbered 9, after V lost 5 bases and J lost 5 bases. Per the germline V gene, CDR1 is SGHDN and CDR2 is FVKESK. This CDR3 is built from 15 residues. The DNA of the CDR3 is TGTGCCAGCAGCTTGACCGGGACAGGGAGGACTGAAGCTTTCTTT. Protein product: CASSLTGTGRTEAFF.

The CDR3: CASSPAGGETQYF. The CDR3 DNA reads as TGTGCCAGCTCACCAGCGGGAGGGGAGACCCAGTACTTC. The V call is TRBV18, the J call TRBJ2-5; TRBD2 agrees at 9 bases. The J segment lost 5 bases and the V segment lost 2 bases, leaving 0 bases of the junction unmatched. CDR1 and CDR2 (germline): KGHSH, LQKENI. The CDR3 is made up of 13 amino acids.

The chain is built from TRBV9 and TRBJ2-3; 10 bases line up with TRBD2. The CDR3 is 18 amino acids. Trimming at V came to 0 bases and at J to 0 bases, leaving 7 bases not matched to a gene. Per the germline V gene, CDR1 is SGDLS and CDR2 is YYNGEE. The CDR3 sequence: CASSVEGLAFTSTDTQYF. CDR3 nucleotides: TGTGCCAGCAGCGTAGAGGGACTAGCGTTTACTAGCACAGATACGCAGTATTTT.

The V gene is TRBV29-1, the J gene TRBJ2-3, with 12 bases fitting TRBD2. This CDR3 is built from 22 residues. Trimming took 5 bases from V and 4 from J; bases not matched to a gene: 28. Per germline, CDR1 SQVTM and CDR2 ANQGSEA. CDR3 nucleotide sequence: TGCAGCGTTCTACTTTACCTTACTGCCCGACTAGCGGGAGAGGGTGTCGCAGATACGCAGTATTTT. Translation: CSVLLYLTARLAGEGVADTQYF.